This TCR beta chain was retrieved from a study of shared clonotypes between healthy human individuals. In the original workflow: ImmunoSEQ supplied junction-only sequences lacking quality scores, so filtering was different. The repertoire was sequenced with immunoSEQ multiplex PCR; TCRdb's copy has only in-frame clones and lacks some. The DNA was the basis for D and trimming; V, J and clone size are from that table. Counted here are about 2.4 million clones, approximately 93% occurring once; the ten biggest clones make up approximately 0.35%. Germline V lookup: CDR1 MDHEN, CDR2 SYDVKM. This CDR3 region has 15 residues. V shed 3 bases, J shed 6 bases, and the junction held 4 bases outside the gene matches.

V and J are TRBV28 and TRBJ2-3; 12 bases match TRBD1. The sequenced sample was naive CD4+ T cells from PBMCs. Regarding subset: CD45RA+ positively selected. The receptor's source is a man aged 18-30 years in good health. Some clones in this sample may be carry-over from other donors' samples. In DNA form, the CDR3 reads TGTGCCAGCAGTTTTTCGGGACAGGGGGCGGATACGCAGTATTTT. Amino acid sequence: CASSFSGQGADTQYF.